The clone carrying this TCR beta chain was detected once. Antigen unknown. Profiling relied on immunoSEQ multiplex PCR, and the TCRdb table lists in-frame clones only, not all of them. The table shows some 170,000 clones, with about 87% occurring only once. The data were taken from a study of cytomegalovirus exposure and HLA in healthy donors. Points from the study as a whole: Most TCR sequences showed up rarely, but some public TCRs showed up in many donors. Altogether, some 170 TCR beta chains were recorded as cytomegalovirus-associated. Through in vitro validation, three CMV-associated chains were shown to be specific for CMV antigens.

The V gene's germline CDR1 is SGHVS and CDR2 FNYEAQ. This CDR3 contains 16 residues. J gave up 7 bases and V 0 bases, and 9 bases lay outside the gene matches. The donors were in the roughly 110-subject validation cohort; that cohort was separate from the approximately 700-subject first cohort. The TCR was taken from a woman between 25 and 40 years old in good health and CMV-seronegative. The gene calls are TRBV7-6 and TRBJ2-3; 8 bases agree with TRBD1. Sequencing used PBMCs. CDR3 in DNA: TGTGCCAGCAGCTTAGCGAGGACAGGGCCGCAACATACGCAGTATTTT. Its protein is CASSLARTGPQHTQYF. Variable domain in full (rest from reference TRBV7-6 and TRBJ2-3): GAGVSQSPRYKVTKRGQDVALRCDPISGHVSLYWYRQALGQGPEFLTYFNYEAQQDKSGLPNDRFSAERPEGSISTLTIQRTEQRDSAMYRCASSLARTGPQHTQYFGPGTRLTVL.